The 20 T cell receptor beta chains given below trace back to one sample, sequenced in a study of siplizumab effects on memory and regulatory T cells. Generated by immunoSEQ multiplex PCR, the TCRdb table keeps only in-frame clones and is missing some. The data show 65,000 to 70,000 clones, 75% to 90% seen once. Sequenced: Tregs sorted from blood. The source of these receptors is a human donor in good health.

The chain couples TRBV10-2 to TRBJ2-1; D is uncertain. This CDR3 is built from 11 residues. The V and J ends lost 8 bases and 5 bases respectively, with 7 bases between them. Germline V lookup: CDR1 WSHSY, CDR2 SAAADI. The CDR3 nucleotides are TGCGCCAGCCAGAGGCACAATGAGCAGTTCTTC. Its translation is CASQRHNEQFF.

This clone was seen a single time. The chain joins TRBV11-1 to TRBJ2-7; TRBD1 matches 8 bases. V was clipped by 4 bases and J by 2 bases; unmatched bases: 4. CDR1 is SGHAT and CDR2 is FQDESV in the germline V gene (reference sequence). This CDR3 region has 14 residues. For the CDR3, the DNA is TGTGCCAGCAGCTCCTCGACAGGGGCCTACGAGCAGTACTTC. This encodes CASSSSTGAYEQYF.

The chain combines TRBV7-9 with TRBJ2-6; no definite D call. The V gene lost 4 bases and the J gene lost 2 bases, with 15 bases spanning the gap. CDR1 SEHNR and CDR2 FQNEAQ come from the germline V gene (reference sequence). The CDR3 is 17 amino acids. Here the CDR3 reads CASSSLPRYAGANVLTF. The CDR3 nucleotides are TGTGCCAGCAGCTCCCTCCCACGGTACGCTGGGGCCAACGTCCTGACTTTC.

V gene TRBV5-1 combines with J gene TRBJ2-1, with D uncertain. Germline CDR1 SGHRS, CDR2 YFSETQ. Trimming cost V 2 bases and J 4 bases, with 7 bases left between them. There are 13 residues in the CDR3. The CDR3 bases are TGCGCCAGCAGCTTAAACCCTTACAATGAGCAGTTCTTC. Residues: CASSLNPYNEQFF.

The rearrangement joins TRBV7-9 to TRBJ2-1; D could derive from TRBD1 or TRBD2 (6 bases each). The length of the CDR3 is 19 residues. Germline CDR1 and CDR2: SEHNR and FQNEAQ (reference sequence). Trimming left V 2 bases short and J 3 bases short, with 23 bases between. CDR3 sequence (DNA): TGTGCCAGCAGCTTAACTCTCGTGCGGGATAAAGGGGGCTACAATGAGCAGTTCTTC. Encoded protein: CASSLTLVRDKGGYNEQFF.

This chain joins TRBV9 and TRBJ1-2, with 9 bases lining up with TRBD1. The V and J ends lost 5 bases and 3 bases, in that order; junction bases with no gene match: 11. This CDR3 is built from 16 residues. The germline CDR1 and CDR2 sequences are SGDLS and YYNGEE. The CDR3 bases are TGTGCCAGCAGTGCACATCCGGGACAGGGTGACTATGGCTACACCTTC. Protein product: CASSAHPGQGDYGYTF.

This clone was seen a few times. V is TRBV29-1 and J is TRBJ1-2; D possibly corresponds to TRBD1 (6 bases). Deletions cut 4 bases from V and 2 bases from J, with 20 bases between. CDR1 is SQVTM and CDR2 is ANQGSEA in the germline V gene. This CDR3 region has 16 residues. The CDR3 spells CSVVEDSAALNYGYTF. As DNA, the CDR3 is TGCAGCGTTGTAGAGGACAGCGCGGCCTTAAACTATGGCTACACCTTC.

In DNA form, the CDR3 reads TGTGCCAGTAGTCTAGCCCCGGGCAGAAGCTCTGGGGCCAACGTCCTGACTTTC. Protein: CASSLAPGRSSGANVLTF. This chain connects TRBV19 to TRBJ2-6; D may be TRBD2 (5 bases). The germline V and J ends were trimmed by 5 bases and 0 bases, with 17 bases remaining between them. The CDR3 spans 18 residues. Germline CDR1 is LNHDA and CDR2 is SQIVND (reference sequence).

The chain recombines TRBV19 with TRBJ1-2; D call uncertain. Germline assignment: CDR1 LNHDA and CDR2 SQIVND (reference sequence). This CDR3 is 15 amino acids long. Trimming took off 0 bases at V and 8 bases at J, with 16 bases between the two ends. DNA of the CDR3: TGTGCCAGTAGTATAGATCTCCGGACGGGAAGGGGCTACACCTTC. Translating gives CASSIDLRTGRGYTF.

The count of this clone is one. The CDR3 loop reads CASSLRGPSGANVLTF. The CDR3 bases are TGTGCCAGCAGCTTGAGAGGTCCCTCTGGGGCCAACGTCCTGACTTTC. The genes are TRBV5-6 and TRBJ2-6, with D hard to call. This CDR3 is 16 amino acids long. The ends were cut back, 1 base at V and 0 bases at J, with 8 bases in the middle. In germline, CDR1 is SGHDT, CDR2 YYEEEE.

V usage is TRBV2 and J usage is TRBJ2-5; D gene unclear. The CDR3 contains 13 residues. The V and J ends lost 7 bases and 4 bases respectively, with 13 bases between them. Germline lookup yields CDR1 SNHLY and CDR2 FYNNEI. The CDR3 protein is CASIPNRRETQYF. DNA of the CDR3: TGTGCCAGCATCCCCAACCGACGAGAGACCCAGTACTTC.

The chain is built from TRBV7-2 and TRBJ2-7; the D is unclear. CDR3 size: 12 residues. CDR1 is SGHTA and CDR2 is FQGNSA in the germline V gene. V was trimmed by 2 bases and J by 4 bases, leaving 6 bases between them. The CDR3 sequence: CASSLLGYEQYF. The CDR3 DNA reads TGTGCCAGCAGCTTACTGGGTTACGAGCAGTACTTC. Supplemented by reference TRBV7-2 and TRBJ2-7, the full variable domain reads GAGVSQSPSNKVTEKGKDVELRCDPISGHTALYWYRQSLGQGLEFLIYFQGNSAPDKSGLPSDRFSAERTGGSVSTLTIQRTQQEDSAVYLCASSLLGYEQYFGPGTRLTVT.

The V gene is TRBV7-6, the J gene TRBJ2-7, with D hard to call. The CDR3 totals 14 residues. The germline CDR1 and CDR2 sequences are SGHVS and FNYEAQ. Trimming took off 1 base at V and 3 bases at J, with 10 bases between the two ends. CDR3 in amino acids: CASSLVGSDYEQYF. CDR3 DNA sequence: TGTGCCAGCAGCTTAGTTGGGTCCGACTACGAGCAGTACTTC. Complete variable domain (other parts from reference TRBV7-6 and TRBJ2-7): GAGVSQSPRYKVTKRGQDVALRCDPISGHVSLYWYRQALGQGPEFLTYFNYEAQQDKSGLPNDRFSAERPEGSISTLTIQRTEQRDSAMYRCASSLVGSDYEQYFGPGTRLTVT.

The V and J genes are TRBV4-3 and TRBJ2-3, with D maybe TRBD2 (5 bases). The length of the CDR3 is 13 residues. Trimming pared 0 bases from V and 8 bases from J, leaving 9 bases between. Germline V lookup: CDR1 LGHNA, CDR2 YSLEER. The CDR3 region is CASSQDSGGTQYF. The CDR3 nucleotides are TGCGCCAGCAGCCAAGATTCCGGAGGTACGCAGTATTTT.

The chain recombines TRBV15 with TRBJ2-7; 8 positions match TRBD2. V lost 0 bases and J lost 5; bases outside the gene matches: 3. This CDR3 is 14 amino acids long. Germline CDR1 reads LNHNV; CDR2 reads YYDKDF (reference sequence). CDR3 residues: CATSRETSGHEQYF. In DNA form, the CDR3 reads TGTGCCACCAGCAGAGAAACTAGCGGCCACGAGCAGTACTTC.

As to this clone: An end of the junction does not agree with germline; a read error may underlie this. The chain has TRBV4-1 and TRBJ1-3; 7 bases align to TRBD1. Germline-derived CDR1 and CDR2 are MGHRA and YSYEKL. The CDR3 spans 17 residues. CDR3 in amino acids: CASSQAGTALSGNTIYF. CDR3 DNA: TGCGCCAGCAGTCAAGCCGGGACAGCTCTCTCTGGAAACACCATATATTTT.

The chain combines TRBV5-1 with TRBJ1-2; 11 bases are shared with TRBD1. V gave up 4 bases and J gave up 3 bases; unmatched junction bases: 5. CDR3 length equals 15 residues. CDR1 and CDR2 from the germline V gene are SGHRS and YFSETQ. CDR3 nucleotide sequence: TGCGCCAGCAGCCTAAGGACAGGGGGCCACTATGGCTACACCTTC. Translating gives CASSLRTGGHYGYTF.

V gene TRBV29-1 combines with J gene TRBJ1-5, with D perhaps matching TRBD1 (6 bases). Germline CDR1 and CDR2: SQVTM and ANQGSEA. The CDR3 is 15 residues long. V lost 4 bases and J 2 bases, leaving 15 bases between the germline ends. The CDR3 region is CSVGEGGAGNQPQHF. The CDR3 DNA is TGCAGCGTTGGAGAGGGGGGCGCCGGCAATCAGCCCCAGCATTTT.

This clone is a singleton in its sample. The genes are TRBV5-5 and TRBJ2-1; 13 nucleotides agree with TRBD2. The CDR3 loop spans 15 amino acids. Germline V gives CDR1 SGHKS, CDR2 YYEKEE (reference sequence). V lost 5 bases to trimming and J lost 9 bases; unmatched junction nucleotides: 8. The CDR3 region is CASRSTSGRAGEQFF. CDR3 bases: TGTGCCAGCAGAAGCACTAGCGGGAGGGCGGGTGAGCAGTTCTTC.

On this clone itself: Mismatch with germline at one junction end may stem from a read error. J is TRBJ1-2 and V is TRBV5-1; D may be TRBD1 (6 bases). CDR3 length: 12 amino acids. CDR1 and CDR2 (germline): SGHRS, YFSETQ. This CDR3 is CASSLTGSGYTF. The CDR3 coding sequence is TGTGCCAGCAGCCTAACAGGGAGTGGCTACACCTTC.